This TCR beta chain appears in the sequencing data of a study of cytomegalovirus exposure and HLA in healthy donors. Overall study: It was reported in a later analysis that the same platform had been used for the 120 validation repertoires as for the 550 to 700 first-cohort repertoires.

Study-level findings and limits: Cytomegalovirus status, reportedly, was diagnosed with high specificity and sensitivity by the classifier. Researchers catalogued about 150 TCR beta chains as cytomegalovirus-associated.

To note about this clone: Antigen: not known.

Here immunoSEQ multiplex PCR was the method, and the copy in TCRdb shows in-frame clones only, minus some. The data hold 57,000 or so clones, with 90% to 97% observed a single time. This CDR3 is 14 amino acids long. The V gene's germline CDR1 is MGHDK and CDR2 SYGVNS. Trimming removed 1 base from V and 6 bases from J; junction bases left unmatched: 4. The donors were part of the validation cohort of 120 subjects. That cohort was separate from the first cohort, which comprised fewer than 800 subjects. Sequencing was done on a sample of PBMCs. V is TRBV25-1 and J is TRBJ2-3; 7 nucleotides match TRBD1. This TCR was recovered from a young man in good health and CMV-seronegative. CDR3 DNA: TGTGCCAGCAGTGAATCGACAGGGCCGGATACGCAGTATTTT. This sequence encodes CASSESTGPDTQYF.